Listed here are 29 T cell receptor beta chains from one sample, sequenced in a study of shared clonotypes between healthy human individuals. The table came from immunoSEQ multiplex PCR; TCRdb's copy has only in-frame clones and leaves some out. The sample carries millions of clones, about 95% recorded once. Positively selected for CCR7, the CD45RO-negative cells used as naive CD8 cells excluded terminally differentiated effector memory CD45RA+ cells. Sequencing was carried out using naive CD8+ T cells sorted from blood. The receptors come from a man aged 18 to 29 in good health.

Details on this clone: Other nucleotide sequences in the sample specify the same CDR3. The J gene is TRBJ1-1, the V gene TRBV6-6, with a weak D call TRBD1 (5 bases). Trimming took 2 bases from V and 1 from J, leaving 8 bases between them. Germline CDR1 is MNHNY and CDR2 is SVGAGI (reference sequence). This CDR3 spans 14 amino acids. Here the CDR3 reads CASSYGGENTEAFF. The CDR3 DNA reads TGTGCCAGCAGTTACGGGGGTGAGAACACTGAAGCTTTCTTT.

CDR3 loop: CASSGQGLTDTQYF. The CDR3 DNA reads as TGTGCCAGCAGTGGACAGGGGCTCACAGATACGCAGTATTTT. The V call is TRBV27, the J call TRBJ2-3, with 9 bases aligning to TRBD1. The junction had 2 bases not matched to a gene; V was cut back by 5 bases and J by 2 bases. The CDR3 consists of 14 residues. Germline V gene data show CDR1 as MNHEY and CDR2 as SMNVEV (reference sequence).

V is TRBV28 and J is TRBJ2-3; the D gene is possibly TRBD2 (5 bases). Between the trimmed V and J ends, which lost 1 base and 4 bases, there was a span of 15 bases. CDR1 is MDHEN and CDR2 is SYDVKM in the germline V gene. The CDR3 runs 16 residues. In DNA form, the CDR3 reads TGTGCCAGCAGTTTATCCCCCGGGGATTCGGCAGATACGCAGTATTTT. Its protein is CASSLSPGDSADTQYF.

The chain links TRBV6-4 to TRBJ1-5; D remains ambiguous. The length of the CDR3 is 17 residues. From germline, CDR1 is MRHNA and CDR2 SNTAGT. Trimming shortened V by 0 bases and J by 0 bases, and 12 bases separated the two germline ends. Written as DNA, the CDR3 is TGTGCCAGCAGTGACTCGAAACAGAGGTATAGCAATCAGCCCCAGCATTTT. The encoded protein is CASSDSKQRYSNQPQHF.

CDR3 amino acids: CASSEFSHMNTEAFF. CDR3 nucleotides: TGTGCCAGCAGTGAATTTTCACACATGAACACTGAAGCTTTCTTT. The chain combines TRBV6-1 with TRBJ1-1; D gene ambiguous. Germline V CDR1 and CDR2: MNHNS, SASEGT. Trimming pared 2 bases from V and 0 bases from J, leaving 10 bases between. The CDR3 loop spans 15 amino acids.

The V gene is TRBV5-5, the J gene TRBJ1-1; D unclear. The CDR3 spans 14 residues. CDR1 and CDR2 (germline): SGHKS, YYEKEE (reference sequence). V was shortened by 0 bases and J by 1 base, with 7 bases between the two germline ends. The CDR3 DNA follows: TGTGCCAGCAGCTTGGGCGATGGGAACACTGAAGCTTTCTTT. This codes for CASSLGDGNTEAFF.

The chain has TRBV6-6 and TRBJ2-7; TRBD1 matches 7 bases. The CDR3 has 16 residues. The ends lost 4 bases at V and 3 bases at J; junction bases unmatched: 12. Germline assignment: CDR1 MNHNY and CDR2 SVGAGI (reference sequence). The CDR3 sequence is CASSSDSGTVFYEQYF. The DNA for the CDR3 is TGTGCCAGCAGTTCCGACTCCGGGACAGTCTTCTACGAGCAGTACTTC.

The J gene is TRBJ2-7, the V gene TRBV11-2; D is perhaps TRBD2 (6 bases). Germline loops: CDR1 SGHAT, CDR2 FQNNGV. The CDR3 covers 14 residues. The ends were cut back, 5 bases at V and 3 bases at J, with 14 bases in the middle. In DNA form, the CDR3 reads TGTGCCAGCAGCCCCGGCGGGATACTCTACGAGCAGTACTTC. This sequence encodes CASSPGGILYEQYF.

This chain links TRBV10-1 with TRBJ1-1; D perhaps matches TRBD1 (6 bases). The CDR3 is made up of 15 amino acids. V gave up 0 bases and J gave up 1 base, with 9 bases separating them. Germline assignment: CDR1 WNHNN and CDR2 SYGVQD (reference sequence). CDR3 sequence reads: CASSESRGANTEAFF. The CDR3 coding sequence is TGCGCCAGCAGTGAGTCGAGGGGGGCGAACACTGAAGCTTTCTTT.

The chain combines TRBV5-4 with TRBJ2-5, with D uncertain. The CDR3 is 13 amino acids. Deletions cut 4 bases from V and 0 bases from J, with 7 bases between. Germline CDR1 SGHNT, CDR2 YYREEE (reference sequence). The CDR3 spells CASSHLYQETQYF. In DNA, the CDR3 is TGTGCCAGCAGCCATTTGTACCAAGAGACCCAGTACTTC.

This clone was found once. The CDR3 sequence is CAWSVAGLYEQYF. CDR3 DNA sequence: TGTGCCTGGAGTGTAGCGGGGCTCTACGAGCAGTACTTC. The rearrangement joins TRBV30 to TRBJ2-7; TRBD2 aligns across 7 bases. Germline CDR1 is GTSNPN and CDR2 is SVGIG (reference sequence). The CDR3 is 13 amino acids. The ends lost 0 bases at V and 3 bases at J; junction bases unmatched: 2. The whole variable domain, remainder taken from reference TRBV30 and TRBJ2-7, is SQTIHQWPATLVQPVGSPLSLECTVEGTSNPNLYWYRQAAGRGLQLLFYSVGIGQISSEVPQNLSASRPQDRQFILSSKKLLLSDSGFYLCAWSVAGLYEQYFGPGTRLTVT.

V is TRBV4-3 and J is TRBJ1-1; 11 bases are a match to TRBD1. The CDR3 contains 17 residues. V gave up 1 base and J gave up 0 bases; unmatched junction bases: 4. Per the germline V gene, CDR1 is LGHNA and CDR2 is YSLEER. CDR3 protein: CASSQGWTGGLNTEAFF. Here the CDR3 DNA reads TGCGCCAGCAGCCAAGGGTGGACAGGGGGCCTGAACACTGAAGCTTTCTTT.

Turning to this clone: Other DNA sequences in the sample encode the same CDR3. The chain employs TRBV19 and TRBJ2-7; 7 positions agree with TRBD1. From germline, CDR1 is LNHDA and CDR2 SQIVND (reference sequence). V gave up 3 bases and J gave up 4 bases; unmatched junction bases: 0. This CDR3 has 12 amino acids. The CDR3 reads CASSMGQYEQYF. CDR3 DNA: TGTGCCAGTAGTATGGGACAGTACGAGCAGTACTTC. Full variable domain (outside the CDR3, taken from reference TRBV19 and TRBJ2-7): DGGITQSPKYLFRKEGQNVTLSCEQNLNHDAMYWYRQDPGQGLRLIYYSQIVNDFQKGDIAEGYSVSREKKESFPLTVTSAQKNPTAFYLCASSMGQYEQYFGPGTRLTVT.

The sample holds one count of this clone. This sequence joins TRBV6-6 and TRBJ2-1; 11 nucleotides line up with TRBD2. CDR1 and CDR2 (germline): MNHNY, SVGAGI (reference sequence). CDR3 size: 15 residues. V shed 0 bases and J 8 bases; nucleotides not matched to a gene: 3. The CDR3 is CASSYSGSGGDEQFF. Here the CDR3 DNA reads TGTGCCAGCAGTTACTCGGGTAGCGGGGGGGATGAGCAGTTCTTC.

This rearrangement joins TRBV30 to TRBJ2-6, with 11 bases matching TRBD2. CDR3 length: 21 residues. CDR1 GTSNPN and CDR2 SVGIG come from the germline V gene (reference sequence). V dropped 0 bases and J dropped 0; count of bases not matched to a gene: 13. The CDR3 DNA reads TGTGCCTGGAGTGTTTCTCTAGCGGGAGGTTTTCCCTACTCTGGGGCCAACGTCCTGACTTTC. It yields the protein CAWSVSLAGGFPYSGANVLTF.

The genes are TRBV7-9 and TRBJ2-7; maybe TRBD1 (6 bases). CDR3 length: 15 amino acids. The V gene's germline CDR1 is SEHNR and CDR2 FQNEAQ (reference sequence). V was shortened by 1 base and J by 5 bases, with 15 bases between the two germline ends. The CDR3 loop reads CASSLGYGDTNEQYF. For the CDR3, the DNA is TGTGCCAGCAGCTTAGGGTATGGGGACACGAACGAGCAGTACTTC. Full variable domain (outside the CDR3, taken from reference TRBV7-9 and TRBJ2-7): DTGVSQNPRHKITKRGQNVTFRCDPISEHNRLYWYRQTLGQGPEFLTYFQNEAQLEKSRLLSDRFSAERPKGSFSTLEIQRTEQGDSAMYLCASSLGYGDTNEQYFGPGTRLTVT.

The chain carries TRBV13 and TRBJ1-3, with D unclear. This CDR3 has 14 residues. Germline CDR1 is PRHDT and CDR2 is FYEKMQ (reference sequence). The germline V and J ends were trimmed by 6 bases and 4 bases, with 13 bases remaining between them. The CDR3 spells CASRPPASGNTIYF. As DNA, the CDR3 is TGTGCCAGCAGACCCCCAGCCTCCGGAAACACCATATATTTT. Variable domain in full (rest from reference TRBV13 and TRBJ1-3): AAGVIQSPRHLIKEKRETATLKCYPIPRHDTVYWYQQGPGQDPQFLISFYEKMQSDKGSIPDRFSAQQFSDYHSELNMSSLELGDSALYFCASRPPASGNTIYFGEGSWLTVV.

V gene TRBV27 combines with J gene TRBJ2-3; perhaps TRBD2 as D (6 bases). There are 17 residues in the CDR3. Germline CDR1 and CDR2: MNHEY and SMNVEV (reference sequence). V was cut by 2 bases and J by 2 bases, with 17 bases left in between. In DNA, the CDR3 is TGTGCCAGCAGTTTAGGCCCGCCCGGGGACTTCACAGATACGCAGTATTTT. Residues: CASSLGPPGDFTDTQYF.

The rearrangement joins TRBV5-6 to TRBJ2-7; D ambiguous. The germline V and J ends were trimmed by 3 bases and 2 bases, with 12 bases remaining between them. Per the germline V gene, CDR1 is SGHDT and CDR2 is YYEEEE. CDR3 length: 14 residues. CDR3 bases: TGTGCCAGCAGCTCTGTACTGCAGACCTACGAGCAGTACTTC. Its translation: CASSSVLQTYEQYF.

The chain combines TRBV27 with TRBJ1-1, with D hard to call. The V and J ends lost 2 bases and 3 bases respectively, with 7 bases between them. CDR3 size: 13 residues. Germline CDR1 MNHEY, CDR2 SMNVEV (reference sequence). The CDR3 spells CASSLGPYTEAFF. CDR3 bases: TGTGCCAGCAGTTTAGGGCCTTACACTGAAGCTTTCTTT.

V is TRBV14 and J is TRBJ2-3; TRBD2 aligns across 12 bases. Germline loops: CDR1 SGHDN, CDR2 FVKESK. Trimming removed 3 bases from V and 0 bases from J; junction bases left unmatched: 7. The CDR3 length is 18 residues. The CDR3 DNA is TGTGCCAGCAGCCAGTTTCTAGCGGGAGGGCCGAGCACAGATACGCAGTATTTT. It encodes CASSQFLAGGPSTDTQYF. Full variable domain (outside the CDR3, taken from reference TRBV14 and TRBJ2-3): EAGVTQFPSHSVIEKGQTVTLRCDPISGHDNLYWYRRVMGKEIKFLLHFVKESKQDESGMPNNRFLAERTGGTYSTLKVQPAELEDSGVYFCASSQFLAGGPSTDTQYFGPGTRLTVL.

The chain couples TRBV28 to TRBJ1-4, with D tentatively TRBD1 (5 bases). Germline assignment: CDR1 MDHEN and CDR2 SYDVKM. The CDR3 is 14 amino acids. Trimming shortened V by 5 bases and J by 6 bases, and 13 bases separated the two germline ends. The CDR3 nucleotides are TGTGCCAGCAGTCGGGACCGCGAATATGAAAAACTGTTTTTT. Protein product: CASSRDREYEKLFF.

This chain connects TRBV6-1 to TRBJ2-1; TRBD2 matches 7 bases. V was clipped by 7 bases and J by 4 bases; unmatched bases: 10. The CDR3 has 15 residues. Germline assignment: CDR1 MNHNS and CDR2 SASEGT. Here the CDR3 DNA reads TGTGCCAGCACCAGAGAGCGGGGAACTTACAATGAGCAGTTCTTC. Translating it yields CASTRERGTYNEQFF.

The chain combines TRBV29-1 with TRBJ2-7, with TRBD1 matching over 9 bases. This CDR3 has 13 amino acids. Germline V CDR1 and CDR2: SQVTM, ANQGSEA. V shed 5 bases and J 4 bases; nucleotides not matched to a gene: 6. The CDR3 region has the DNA TGCAGCGTTAGGGACAGGGCTGCATACGAGCAGTACTTC. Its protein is CSVRDRAAYEQYF.

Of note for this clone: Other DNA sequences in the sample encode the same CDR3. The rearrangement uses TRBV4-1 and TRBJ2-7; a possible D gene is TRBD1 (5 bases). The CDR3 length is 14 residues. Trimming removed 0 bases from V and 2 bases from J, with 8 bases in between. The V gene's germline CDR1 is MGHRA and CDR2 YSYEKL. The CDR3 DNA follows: TGCGCCAGCAGCCAAGAGGAAGGGGCCTACGAGCAGTACTTC. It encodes CASSQEEGAYEQYF.

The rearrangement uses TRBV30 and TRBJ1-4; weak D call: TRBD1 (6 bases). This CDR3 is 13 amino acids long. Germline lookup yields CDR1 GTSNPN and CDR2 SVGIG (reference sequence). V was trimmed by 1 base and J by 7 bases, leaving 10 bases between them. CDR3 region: CAWSEGHGEKLFF. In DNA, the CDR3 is TGTGCCTGGAGTGAGGGACATGGTGAAAAACTGTTTTTT.

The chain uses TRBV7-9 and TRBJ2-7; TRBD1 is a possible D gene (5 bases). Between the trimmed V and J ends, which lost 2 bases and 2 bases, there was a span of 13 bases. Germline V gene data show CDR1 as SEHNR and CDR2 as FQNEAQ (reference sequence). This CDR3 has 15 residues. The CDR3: CASSLFQDTTYEQYF. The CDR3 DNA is TGTGCCAGCAGCTTATTCCAGGACACCACCTACGAGCAGTACTTC.

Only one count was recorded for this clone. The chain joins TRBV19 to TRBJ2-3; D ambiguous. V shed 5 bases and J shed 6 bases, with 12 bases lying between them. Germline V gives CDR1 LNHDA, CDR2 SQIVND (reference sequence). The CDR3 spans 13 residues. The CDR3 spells CASSWLVGDTQYF. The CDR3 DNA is TGTGCCAGTAGTTGGCTGGTAGGGGATACGCAGTATTTT.

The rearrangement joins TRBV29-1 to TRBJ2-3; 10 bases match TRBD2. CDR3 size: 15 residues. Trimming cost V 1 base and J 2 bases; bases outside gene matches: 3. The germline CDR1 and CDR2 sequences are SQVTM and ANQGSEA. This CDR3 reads CSVEGTSGDTDTQYF. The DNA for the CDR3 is TGCAGCGTTGAAGGAACTAGCGGGGACACAGATACGCAGTATTTT.